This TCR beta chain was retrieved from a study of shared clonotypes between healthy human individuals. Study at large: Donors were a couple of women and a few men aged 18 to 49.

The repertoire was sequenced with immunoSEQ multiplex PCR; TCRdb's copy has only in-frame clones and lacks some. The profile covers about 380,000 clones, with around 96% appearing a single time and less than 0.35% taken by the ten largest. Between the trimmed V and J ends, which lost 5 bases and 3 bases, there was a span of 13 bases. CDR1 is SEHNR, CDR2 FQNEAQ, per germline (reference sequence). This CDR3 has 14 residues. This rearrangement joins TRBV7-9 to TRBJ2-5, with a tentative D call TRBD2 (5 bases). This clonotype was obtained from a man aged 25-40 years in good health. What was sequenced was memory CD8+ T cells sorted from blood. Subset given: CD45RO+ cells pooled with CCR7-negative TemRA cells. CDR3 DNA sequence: TGTGCCAGCAGCCCTGGGTGGGGAGAAGAGACCCAGTACTTC. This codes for CASSPGWGEETQYF.